The entry that follows covers one TCR beta chain sequence. Seattle cases were enrolled at active infection and followed longitudinally. Generated by immunoSEQ multiplex PCR, the TCRdb table keeps only in-frame clones and is missing some. Of about 160,000 clones listed, 70% to 80% were seen once; the top ten hold 8.1%. This sample was taken from a study of blood T cell repertoires in COVID-19. The V gene's germline CDR1 is SGDLS and CDR2 YYNGEE. The CDR3 consists of 14 residues. Trimming removed 2 bases from V and 4 bases from J, with 9 bases in between. This sequence originates from a woman in her fifties or sixties with COVID-19, enrolled during active disease. Source material: peripheral blood. The chain joins TRBV9 to TRBJ2-2; D is perhaps TRBD1 (5 bases). This chain's CDR3 is CASSVQQGTGELFF. CDR3 DNA sequence: TGTGCCAGCAGCGTGCAGCAGGGCACCGGGGAGCTGTTTTTT. Drawing the rest from reference TRBV9 and TRBJ2-2, the complete variable domain is DSGVTQTPKHLITATGQRVTLRCSPRSGDLSVYWYQQSLDQGLQFLIQYYNGEERAKGNILERFSAQQFPDLHSELNLSSLELGDSALYFCASSVQQGTGELFFGEGSRLTVL.